This entry describes one T cell receptor (beta chain). Germline-derived CDR1 and CDR2 are SGHNT and YYREEE (reference sequence). CDR3 length: 13 amino acids. The germline V and J ends were trimmed by 4 bases and 4 bases, with 11 bases remaining between them. This sample is drawn from a study of shared T cell receptors in the human thymus. Assay used: immunoSEQ multiplex PCR; TCRdb lists only in-frame clones, some missing. The sample records 650,000 to 950,000 clones, approximately 85% being singletons. These data were also reused for a study on human thymus T cells. That work adds: The thymus was resected at corrective cardiac surgery.

The sequencing input was thymocytes. This receptor was obtained from a girl under two years old with a congenital heart defect. The chain uses TRBV5-4 and TRBJ1-2, with no clear D. CDR3 sequence: CASSPFTGYGYTF. CDR3 bases: TGTGCCAGCAGCCCGTTCACCGGCTATGGCTACACCTTC.